This TCR beta chain was recorded in a study of control samples from healthy donors and cancer patients. The junction had 4 bases not matched to a gene; V was cut back by 5 bases and J by 4 bases. The CDR3 is 14 amino acids. Germline CDR1 SGHTA, CDR2 FQGNSA. Clones were read by immunoSEQ multiplex PCR, and TCRdb kept only the in-frame ones, dropping some. The top ten clones hold over 5.5% of a sample with tens of thousands of clones, around 89% of them seen once. The specimen sequenced was blood. The receptor comes from a man aged 50 to 59 in good health. The V and J genes are TRBV7-2 and TRBJ1-1; TRBD1 agrees at 10 bases. The CDR3 sequence is CASSKRTGGTEAFF. CDR3 nucleotide sequence: TGTGCCAGCAGCAAAAGGACAGGGGGCACTGAAGCTTTCTTT.